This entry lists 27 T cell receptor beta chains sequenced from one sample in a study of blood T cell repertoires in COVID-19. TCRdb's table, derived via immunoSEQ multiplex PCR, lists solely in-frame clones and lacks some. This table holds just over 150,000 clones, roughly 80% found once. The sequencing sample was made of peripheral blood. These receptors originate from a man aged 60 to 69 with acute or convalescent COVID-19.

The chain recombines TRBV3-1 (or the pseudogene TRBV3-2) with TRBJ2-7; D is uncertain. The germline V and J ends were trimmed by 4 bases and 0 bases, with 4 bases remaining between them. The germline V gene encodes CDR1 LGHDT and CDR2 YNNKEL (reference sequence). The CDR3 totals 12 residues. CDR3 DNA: TGTGCCAGCAGCCTCGTCTCCTACGAGCAGTACTTC. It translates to CASSLVSYEQYF.

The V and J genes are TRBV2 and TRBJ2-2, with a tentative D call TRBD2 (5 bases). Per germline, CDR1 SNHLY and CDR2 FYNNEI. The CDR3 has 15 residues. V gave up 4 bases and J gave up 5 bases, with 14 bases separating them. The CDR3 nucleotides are TGTGCCAGCAGTGCCTTGAGCGGTCAGACCGGGGAGCTGTTTTTT. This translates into CASSALSGQTGELFF.

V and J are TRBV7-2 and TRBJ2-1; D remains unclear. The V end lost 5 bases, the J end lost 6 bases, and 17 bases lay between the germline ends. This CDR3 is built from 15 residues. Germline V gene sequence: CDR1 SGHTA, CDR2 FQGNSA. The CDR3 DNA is TGTGCCAGCAGCCTCAATTACCCCAAGAGCAATGAGCAGTTCTTC. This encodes CASSLNYPKSNEQFF.

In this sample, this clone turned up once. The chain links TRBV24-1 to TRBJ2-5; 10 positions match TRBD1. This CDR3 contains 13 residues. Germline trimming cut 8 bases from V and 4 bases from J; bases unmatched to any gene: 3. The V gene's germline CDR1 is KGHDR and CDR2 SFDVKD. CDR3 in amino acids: CATTDRGRETQYF. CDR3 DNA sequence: TGTGCCACCACTGACAGGGGGCGAGAGACCCAGTACTTC.

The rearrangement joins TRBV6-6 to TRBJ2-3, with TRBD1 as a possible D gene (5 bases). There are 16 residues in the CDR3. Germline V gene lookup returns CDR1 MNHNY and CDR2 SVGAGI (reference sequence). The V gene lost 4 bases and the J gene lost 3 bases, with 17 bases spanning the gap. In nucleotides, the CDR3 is TGTGCCAGCAGTTTATCTCGGACATCTACGACAGATACGCAGTATTTT. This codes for CASSLSRTSTTDTQYF.

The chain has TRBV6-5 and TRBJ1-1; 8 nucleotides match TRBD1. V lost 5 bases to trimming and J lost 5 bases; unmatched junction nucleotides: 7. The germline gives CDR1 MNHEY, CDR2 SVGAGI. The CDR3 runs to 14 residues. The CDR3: CASSTDRVRTEAFF. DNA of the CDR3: TGTGCCAGCAGTACGGACAGGGTTCGGACTGAAGCTTTCTTT.

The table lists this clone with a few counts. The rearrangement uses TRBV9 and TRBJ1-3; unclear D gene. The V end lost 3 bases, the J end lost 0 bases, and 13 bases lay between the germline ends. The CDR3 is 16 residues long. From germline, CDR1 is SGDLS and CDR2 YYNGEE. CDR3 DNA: TGTGCCAGCAGCGCGGTGACGGGGAGCTCTGGAAACACCATATATTTT. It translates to CASSAVTGSSGNTIYF.

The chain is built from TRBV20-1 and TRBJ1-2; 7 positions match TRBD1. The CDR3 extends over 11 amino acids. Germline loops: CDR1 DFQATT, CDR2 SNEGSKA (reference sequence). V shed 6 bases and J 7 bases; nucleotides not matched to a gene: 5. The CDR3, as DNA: TGCAGTGCCACAGGGGAGGTTGGCTACACCTTC. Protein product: CSATGEVGYTF.

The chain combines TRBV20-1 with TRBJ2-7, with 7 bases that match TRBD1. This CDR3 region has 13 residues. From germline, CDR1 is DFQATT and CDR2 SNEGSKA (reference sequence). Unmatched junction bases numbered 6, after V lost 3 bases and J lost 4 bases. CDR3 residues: CSASPGTEYEQYF. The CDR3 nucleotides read TGCAGTGCTAGTCCCGGGACAGAGTACGAGCAGTACTTC.

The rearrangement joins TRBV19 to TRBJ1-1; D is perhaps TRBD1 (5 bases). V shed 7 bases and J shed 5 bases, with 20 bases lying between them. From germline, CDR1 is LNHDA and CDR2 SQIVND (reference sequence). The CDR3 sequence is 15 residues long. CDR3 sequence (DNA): TGTGCCAGTACCCAGTCACCGGGGGGAGGAACTGAAGCTTTCTTT. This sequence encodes CASTQSPGGGTEAFF.

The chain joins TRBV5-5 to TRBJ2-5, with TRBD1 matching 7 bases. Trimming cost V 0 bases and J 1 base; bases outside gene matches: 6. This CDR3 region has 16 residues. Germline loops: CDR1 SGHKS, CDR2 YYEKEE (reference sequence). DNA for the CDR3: TGTGCCAGCAGCTTGGATAGGGGGCGAATCCAAGAGACCCAGTACTTC. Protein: CASSLDRGRIQETQYF.

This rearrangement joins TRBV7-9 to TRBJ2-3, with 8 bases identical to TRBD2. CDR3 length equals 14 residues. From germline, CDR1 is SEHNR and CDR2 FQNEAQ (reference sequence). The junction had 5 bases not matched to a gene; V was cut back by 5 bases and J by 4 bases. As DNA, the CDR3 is TGTGCCAGCAGCGGGCGGGAGGCTCCAGATACGCAGTATTTT. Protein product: CASSGREAPDTQYF.

CDR3 in DNA: TGTGCCAGCAGCACGGTCCTTCGGGGGCCGGGGGGTGGAGAGACCCAGTACTTC. Protein product: CASSTVLRGPGGGETQYF. V gene TRBV28 combines with J gene TRBJ2-5; tentative D call: TRBD2 (7 bases). The germline V gene has CDR1 MDHEN and CDR2 SYDVKM. This CDR3 comprises 18 residues. Trimming shortened V by 6 bases and J by 4 bases, and 27 bases separated the two germline ends.

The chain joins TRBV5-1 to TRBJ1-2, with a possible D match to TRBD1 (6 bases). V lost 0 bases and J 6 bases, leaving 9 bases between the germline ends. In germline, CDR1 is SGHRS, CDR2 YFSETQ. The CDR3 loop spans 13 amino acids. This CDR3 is CASSLDRVDGYTF. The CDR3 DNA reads TGCGCCAGCAGCTTGGACAGGGTCGATGGCTACACCTTC.

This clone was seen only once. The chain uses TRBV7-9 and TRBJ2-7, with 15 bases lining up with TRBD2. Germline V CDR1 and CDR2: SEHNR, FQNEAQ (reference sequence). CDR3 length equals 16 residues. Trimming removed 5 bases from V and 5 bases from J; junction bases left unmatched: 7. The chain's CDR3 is CASSPLGTSGRHEQYF. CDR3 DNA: TGTGCCAGCAGCCCCCTAGGGACTAGCGGGAGGCACGAGCAGTACTTC.

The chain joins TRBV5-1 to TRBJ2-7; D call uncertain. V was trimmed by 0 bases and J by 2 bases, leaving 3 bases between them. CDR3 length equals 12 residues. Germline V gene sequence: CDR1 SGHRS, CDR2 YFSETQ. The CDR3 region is CASSLVAYEQYF. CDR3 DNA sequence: TGCGCCAGCAGCTTGGTCGCCTACGAGCAGTACTTC.

CDR3 in amino acids: CASSLIPQPGNNSPLHF. The DNA for the CDR3 is TGTGCCAGTAGCCTGATCCCACAGCCGGGAAATAATTCACCCCTCCACTTT. The chain links TRBV19 to TRBJ1-6; the D is unclear. Trimming removed 6 bases from V and 5 bases from J, with 20 bases in between. The CDR3 consists of 17 residues. Germline values: CDR1 LNHDA, CDR2 SQIVND (reference sequence).

The CDR3 sequence: CASRTLGGGNYEQYF. The CDR3, as DNA: TGTGCCAGCAGAACCCTGGGCGGGGGGAACTACGAGCAGTACTTC. This rearrangement joins TRBV6-5 to TRBJ2-7; 8 bases align to TRBD2. The trim removed 6 bases at V and 3 bases at J, leaving 10 bases unmatched. Germline values: CDR1 MNHEY, CDR2 SVGAGI. CDR3 length equals 15 residues.

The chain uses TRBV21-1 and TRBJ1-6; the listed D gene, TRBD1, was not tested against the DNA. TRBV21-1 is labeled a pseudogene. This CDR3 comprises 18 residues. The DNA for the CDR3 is TGTGCCAGCAGCACTCGGACAGGAGCTAGACATTATAATTCACCCCTCCACTTT. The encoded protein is CASSTRTGARHYNSPLHF.

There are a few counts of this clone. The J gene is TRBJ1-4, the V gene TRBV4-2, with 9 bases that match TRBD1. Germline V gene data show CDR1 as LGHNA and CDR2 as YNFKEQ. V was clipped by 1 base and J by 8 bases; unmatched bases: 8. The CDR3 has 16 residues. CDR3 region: CASSQVDRGSGEKLFF. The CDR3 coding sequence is TGTGCCAGCAGCCAAGTCGACAGGGGGTCCGGCGAAAAACTGTTTTTT.

CDR3 DNA: TGTGCCAGCAGTTTTACAGGGGCCGAGCAGTACTTC. It specifies CASSFTGAEQYF. The V and J genes are TRBV27 and TRBJ2-7; 7 positions agree with TRBD1. Looked up from germline, CDR1 is MNHEY and CDR2 is SMNVEV (reference sequence). Germline trimming cut 3 bases from V and 6 bases from J; bases unmatched to any gene: 2. The CDR3 is 12 residues long.

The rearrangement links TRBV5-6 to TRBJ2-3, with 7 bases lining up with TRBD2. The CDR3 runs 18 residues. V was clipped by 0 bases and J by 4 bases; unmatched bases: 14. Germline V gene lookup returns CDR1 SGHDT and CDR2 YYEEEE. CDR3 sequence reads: CASSLVALAAQRADTQYF. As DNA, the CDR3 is TGTGCCAGCAGCTTGGTGGCGCTAGCGGCTCAACGGGCAGATACGCAGTATTTT. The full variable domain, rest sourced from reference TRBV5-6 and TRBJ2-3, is DAGVTQSPTHLIKTRGQQVTLRCSPKSGHDTVSWYQQALGQGPQFIFQYYEEEERQRGNFPDRFSGHQFPNYSSELNVNALLLGDSALYLCASSLVALAAQRADTQYFGPGTRLTVL.

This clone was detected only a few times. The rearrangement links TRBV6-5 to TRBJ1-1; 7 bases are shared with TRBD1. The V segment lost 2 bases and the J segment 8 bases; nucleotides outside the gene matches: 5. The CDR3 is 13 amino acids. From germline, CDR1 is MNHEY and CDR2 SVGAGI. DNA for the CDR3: TGTGCCAGCAGTTACCGAGGGGGCGGAGAAGCTTTCTTT. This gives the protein CASSYRGGGEAFF.

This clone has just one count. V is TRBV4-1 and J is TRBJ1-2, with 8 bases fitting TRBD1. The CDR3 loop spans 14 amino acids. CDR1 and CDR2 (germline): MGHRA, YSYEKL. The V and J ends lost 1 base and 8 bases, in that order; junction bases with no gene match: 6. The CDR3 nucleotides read TGCGCCAGCAGCCAAGTGGGCAGGGGGCACGGCTACACCTTC. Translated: CASSQVGRGHGYTF.

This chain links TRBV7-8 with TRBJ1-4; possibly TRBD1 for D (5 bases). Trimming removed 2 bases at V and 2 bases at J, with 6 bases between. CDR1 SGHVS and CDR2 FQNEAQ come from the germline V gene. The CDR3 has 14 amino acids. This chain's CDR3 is CASSLSGTNEKLFF. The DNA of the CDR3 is TGTGCCAGCAGCTTATCAGGGACTAATGAAAAACTGTTTTTT.

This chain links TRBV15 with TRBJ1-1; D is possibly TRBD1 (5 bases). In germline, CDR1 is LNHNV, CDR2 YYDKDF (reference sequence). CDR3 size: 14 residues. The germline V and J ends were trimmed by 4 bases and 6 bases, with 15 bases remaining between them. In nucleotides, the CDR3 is TGTGCCACCAGCACCCTGTTGCGGGACGCTGAAGCTTTCTTT. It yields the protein CATSTLLRDAEAFF. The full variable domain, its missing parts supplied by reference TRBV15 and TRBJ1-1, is DAMVIQNPRYQVTQFGKPVTLSCSQTLNHNVMYWYQQKSSQAPKLLFHYYDKDFNNEADTPDNFQSRRPNTSFCFLDIRSPGLGDTAMYLCATSTLLRDAEAFFGQGTRLTVV.

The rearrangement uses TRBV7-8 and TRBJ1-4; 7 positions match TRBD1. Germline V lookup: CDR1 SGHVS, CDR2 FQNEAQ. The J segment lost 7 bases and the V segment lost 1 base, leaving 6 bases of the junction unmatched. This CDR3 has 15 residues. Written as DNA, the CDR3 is TGTGCCAGCAGCTTAGGGGACAGTCGGGGTGAAAAACTGTTTTTT. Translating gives CASSLGDSRGEKLFF. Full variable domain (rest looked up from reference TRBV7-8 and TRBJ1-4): GAGVSQSPRYKVAKRGQDVALRCDPISGHVSLFWYQQALGQGPEFLTYFQNEAQLDKSGLPSDRFFAERPEGSVSTLKIQRTQQEDSAVYLCASSLGDSRGEKLFFGSGTQLSVL.